The source of this T cell receptor (beta chain) is a study of cytomegalovirus exposure and HLA in healthy donors. No CMV serostatus was recorded for this donor. This CDR3 has 11 amino acids. V gave up 5 bases and J gave up 7 bases, with 6 bases separating them. Germline V CDR1 and CDR2: SGHTA, FQGNSA. This clone was picked up one time. The antigen is unknown. Findings and limits, study-wide: Per a prior analysis, the majority of TCR beta V segments were productive roughly 87% or roughly 30% of the time. Presence/absence analyses supposed approximately even sequencing depth among donors. Reportedly, diagnosis of cytomegalovirus status by the classifier showed high specificity and sensitivity.

It was with 60 Vbeta and 13 Jbeta primers that the PCR ran. The repertoire was sequenced with immunoSEQ multiplex PCR; TCRdb's copy has only in-frame clones and lacks some. The data contain under 75,000 clones, around two thirds of them singletons. The V gene is TRBV7-2, the J gene TRBJ2-1, with D unresolved. The source of this sequence is a human donor in good health. What was sequenced was PBMCs. DNA of the CDR3: TGTGCCAGCAGCCCCTCGAATGAGCAGTTCTTC. Its protein is CASSPSNEQFF.